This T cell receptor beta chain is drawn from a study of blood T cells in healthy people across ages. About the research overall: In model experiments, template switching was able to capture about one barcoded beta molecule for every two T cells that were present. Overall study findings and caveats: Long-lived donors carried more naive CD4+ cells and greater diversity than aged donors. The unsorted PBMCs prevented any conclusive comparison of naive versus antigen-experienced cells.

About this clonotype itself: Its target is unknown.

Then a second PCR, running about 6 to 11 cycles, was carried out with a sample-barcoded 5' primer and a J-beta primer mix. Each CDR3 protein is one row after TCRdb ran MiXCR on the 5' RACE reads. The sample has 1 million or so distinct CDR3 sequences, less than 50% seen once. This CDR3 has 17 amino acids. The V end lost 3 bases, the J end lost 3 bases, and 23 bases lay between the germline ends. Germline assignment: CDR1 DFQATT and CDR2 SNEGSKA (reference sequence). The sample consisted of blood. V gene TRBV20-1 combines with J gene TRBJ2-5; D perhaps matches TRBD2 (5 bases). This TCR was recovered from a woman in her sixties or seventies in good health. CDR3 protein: CSASPYQSRRDKETQYF. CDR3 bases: TGCAGTGCTAGCCCTTACCAGTCTAGACGGGATAAAGAGACCCAGTACTTC.